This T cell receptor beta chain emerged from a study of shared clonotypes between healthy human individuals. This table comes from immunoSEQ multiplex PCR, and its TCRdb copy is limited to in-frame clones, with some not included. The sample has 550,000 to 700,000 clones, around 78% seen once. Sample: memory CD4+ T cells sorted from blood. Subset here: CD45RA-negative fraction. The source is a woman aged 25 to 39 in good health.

Written as DNA, the CDR3 is TGTGCCAGCAGCTTGAGGCAGGGGATGTACGGGGAGCTGTTTTTT. Its protein is CASSLRQGMYGELFF. V is TRBV5-4 and J is TRBJ2-2; D is possibly TRBD1 (6 bases). CDR1 SGHNT and CDR2 YYREEE come from the germline V gene (reference sequence). This CDR3 region has 15 residues. Deletions cut 1 base from V and 7 bases from J, with 14 bases between.